These T cell receptor beta chains were read from a single sample in a study of blood T cells in healthy people across ages. TCRdb fed the 5' RACE reads into MiXCR, producing one record per CDR3 protein. The table lists about 1.1 million distinct CDR3 sequences, 35% to 45% of them singletons. Sequenced sample: blood. These receptors were collected from a man younger than 35 in good health. Both conserved end residues are part of each CDR3. D genes are given only for firm matches. Where a row states a size, it is once, few, many or the class of an expanded clone; other rows omit it.

cdr3_nt	cdr3_aa	d_call	clone_size	cdr3_length	v_call	j_call
TGCGCCAGCAACGCGGCATTAGGGGCGAATCCCCTCCACTTT	CASNAALGANPLHF	-	-	14	TRBV5-1	TRBJ1-6
TGTGCCAGCAGCTTAGACAATCAGCCCCAGCATTTT	CASSLDNQPQHF	-	many	12	TRBV7-9	TRBJ1-5
TGCAGCGTTGTCTTCCGGGACAGGGGCCCTTCACCGTATGGCTACACCTTC	CSVVFRDRGPSPYGYTF	TRBD1	-	17	TRBV29-1	TRBJ1-2
TGTGCCAGCAGCTTAATGGGACAAGGGTACAATGAGCAGTTCTTC	CASSLMGQGYNEQFF	-	few	15	TRBV7-3	TRBJ2-1
TGCGCCAGCAGCCACCCGGGACAGGGGACCGAAGGCGCTGAAGCTTTCTTT	CASSHPGQGTEGAEAFF	TRBD1	-	17	TRBV4-1	TRBJ1-1
TGTGCCAGCAGCTTAGCAGAGTGGGATGGAATACAGGGTTATGGCTACACCTTC	CASSLAEWDGIQGYGYTF	-	many	18	TRBV7-2	TRBJ1-2
TGTGCCAGCAGCCTCGGGACTAGCGGGGGTTGTGAGCAGTTCTTC	CASSLGTSGGCEQFF	TRBD2	-	15	TRBV7-6	TRBJ2-1
TGTGCCAGCAACCCTACATCAGTCTATGGCTACACCTTC	CASNPTSVYGYTF	-	few	13	TRBV7-2	TRBJ1-2
TGTGCCAGCAGCCCGGAGGTATCGGGCCGTGAAGCTTTCTTT	CASSPEVSGREAFF	-	-	14	TRBV7-6	TRBJ1-1
TGTGCCAGCAGTTTCGCAGGTGCCGTAGGCTACACCTTC	CASSFAGAVGYTF	-	-	13	TRBV27	TRBJ1-2
TGTGCCAGCAGTCCAACAACGGGACAGGGCCAAGAGACCCAGTACTTC	CASSPTTGQGQETQYF	TRBD1	-	16	TRBV12-3/TRBV12-4	TRBJ2-5
TGTGCCAGCAGTTTCAACGAGGGCCAGTACTTC	CASSFNEGQYF	-	few	11	TRBV6-2/TRBV6-3	TRBJ2-5
TGTGCCAGCCAACGAAAGAATGAAGCTTTCTTT	CASQRKNEAFF	-	-	11	TRBV27	TRBJ1-1
TGCAGTGCTAGCCCGCCCGCGGGCTATGGCTACACCTTC	CSASPPAGYGYTF	-	-	13	TRBV20-1	TRBJ1-2
TGCGCCAGCAGTTTCATCAAGGGGACATACAATGAGCAGTACTTC	CASSFIKGTYNEQYF	-	-	15	TRBV12-3/TRBV12-4	TRBJ2-7
TGTGCCAGCAGTGAAGGGACGGCCGACTATGGCTACACCTTC	CASSEGTADYGYTF	-	-	14	TRBV6-1	TRBJ1-2
TGCGCCAGCAGCCCCCGACAGAGTAAAAGCTCCTACAATGAGCAGTTCTTC	CASSPRQSKSSYNEQFF	-	-	17	TRBV4-1	TRBJ2-1
TGTACCTGGAGTGTGGGACCGAGCTCCTACAATGAGCAGTTCTTC	CTWSVGPSSYNEQFF	-	once	15	TRBV30	TRBJ2-1
TGTGCCAGCAGCTTATCTAGAGGGGGCAGGGCCCACAATGAGCAGTTCTTC	CASSLSRGGRAHNEQFF	TRBD1	-	17	TRBV7-2	TRBJ2-1
TGCAGCGCCGTCAGGGAACGGAATGAGCAGTTCTTC	CSAVRERNEQFF	-	-	12	TRBV29-1	TRBJ2-1
TGTGCCAGCAGTTTCGCCCAGGGTACGAACACCGGGGAGCTGTTTTTT	CASSFAQGTNTGELFF	-	-	16	TRBV12-3/TRBV12-4	TRBJ2-2
TGCAGTGCCCCAGAGTATGGCTACACCTTC	CSAPEYGYTF	-	few	10	TRBV20-1	TRBJ1-2
TGCAGTGCTAGAGATCTCCAAAACAGCTATAATTCACCCCTCCACTTT	CSARDLQNSYNSPLHF	-	-	16	TRBV20-1	TRBJ1-6
TGTGCCAGCAGTGGCAGTGCCCTCAGATTGAACACCGGGGAGCTGTTTTTT	CASSGSALRLNTGELFF	-	-	17	TRBV6-1	TRBJ2-2
TGTGCCAGCAGTAAGCCGGGCCCCAGCTATGATGGCTACACCTTC	CASSKPGPSYDGYTF	-	-	15	TRBV6-6	TRBJ1-2
TGTGCCAGCAGCCAAGGCCCCCGTAGCGGGGGGGCCTACAATGAGCAGTACTTC	CASSQGPRSGGAYNEQYF	TRBD2	-	18	TRBV4-2	TRBJ2-7
TGTGCCAGCAGTACAGGGTTCGAAAACCCCTATGGCTACACCTTC	CASSTGFENPYGYTF	-	-	15	TRBV27	TRBJ1-2
TGCAGTGCCATCCCTCGGACGGACACCGGGGAGCTGTTTTTT	CSAIPRTDTGELFF	-	few	14	TRBV20-1	TRBJ2-2
TGTGCCAGCAGCCCCGTAAGGAACACTGAAGCTTTCTTT	CASSPVRNTEAFF	-	-	13	TRBV6-2/TRBV6-3	TRBJ1-1
TGTGCCAGCAGTACCACGGACAGGGGCTCCTACAATGAGCAGTTCTTC	CASSTTDRGSYNEQFF	TRBD1	-	16	TRBV6-5	TRBJ2-1
TGTGCCAGCAGCTTTGGGACAGGGCTGAACACTGAAGCTTTCTTT	CASSFGTGLNTEAFF	TRBD1	many	15	TRBV5-6	TRBJ1-1
TGTGCCAGCAGCTCGTTAGCGTCGGTAAACAATGAGCAGTTCTTC	CASSSLASVNNEQFF	-	-	15	TRBV11-2	TRBJ2-1
TGTGCCTTCGGCTCCCCTGCCACAGATACGCAGTATTTT	CAFGSPATDTQYF	-	-	13	TRBV9	TRBJ2-3
TGTGCCAGCAGTTTAGGAGGGATCAAGTACGAGCAGTACTTC	CASSLGGIKYEQYF	-	few	14	TRBV12-3/TRBV12-4	TRBJ2-7
TGTGCCAGCAGAGCCTCCGGGATACTTAACACCGGGGAGCTGTTTTTT	CASRASGILNTGELFF	-	few	16	TRBV7-2	TRBJ2-2